The rows below give T cell receptor beta chains drawn from one sample of a study of blood T cell repertoires in COVID-19. Profiling relied on immunoSEQ multiplex PCR, and the TCRdb table lists in-frame clones only, not all of them. The sample yields 250,000 to 300,000 clones, about 88% seen once. What was sequenced was peripheral blood. Every receptor here comes from a young man with active or convalescent COVID-19. Both conserved end residues are part of each CDR3. Each record gives: V gene, J gene, D gene, clone size, CDR3 protein, CDR3 DNA. A D gene is named only where the DNA matches it firmly. Expanded clones are given a class, and other clones once, few, many or no size at all.

TRBV7-2	TRBJ2-3	TRBD2	NA	CASSSKRGGGGTDTQYF	TGTGCCAGCAGCTCGAAGCGGGGGGGCGGCGGCACAGATACGCAGTATTTT
TRBV30	TRBJ1-6	NA	NA	CAWSPGRGYNSPLHF	TGTGCCTGGAGTCCGGGCAGGGGCTATAATTCACCCCTCCACTTT
TRBV7-2	TRBJ2-3	NA	once	CASTNPAAGTDTQYF	TGTGCCAGCACTAATCCCGCGGCGGGCACAGATACGCAGTATTTT
TRBV13	TRBJ2-7	TRBD2	NA	CASSKSGVGSYEQYF	TGTGCCAGCAGCAAGAGCGGGGTGGGGTCCTACGAGCAGTACTTC
TRBV2	TRBJ1-2	TRBD1	NA	CASSEESGGNGYGYTF	TGTGCCAGCAGTGAAGAGTCAGGGGGAAATGGCTATGGCTACACCTTC
TRBV27	TRBJ1-1	NA	once	CASRRETEAFF	TGTGCCAGCAGGCGGGAGACTGAAGCTTTCTTT
TRBV9	TRBJ2-1	NA	NA	CASGSGRSDEQFF	TGTGCCAGCGGTTCAGGCCGCTCAGATGAGCAGTTCTTC
TRBV27	TRBJ2-1	TRBD2	NA	CASSSPGTSGGRYNEQFF	TGTGCCAGCAGCTCTCCCGGGACTAGCGGGGGGCGCTACAATGAGCAGTTCTTC
TRBV5-6	TRBJ2-1	NA	few	CASSWGVNEQFF	TGTGCCAGCAGCTGGGGGGTCAATGAGCAGTTCTTC
TRBV30	TRBJ2-2	NA	NA	CAWSGGTGELFF	TGTGCCTGGAGTGGCGGAACCGGGGAGCTGTTTTTT
TRBV18	TRBJ2-2	NA	once	CASSPLSGSNGELFF	TGTGCCAGCTCACCATTGTCAGGCTCCAACGGGGAGCTGTTTTTT
TRBV5-1	TRBJ1-1	NA	NA	CASSLGDTEAFF	TGCGCCAGCAGCTTGGGAGACACTGAAGCTTTCTTT
TRBV19	TRBJ1-4	NA	NA	CASRRGGVTNEKLFF	TGTGCCAGTAGACGGGGAGGGGTGACTAATGAAAAACTGTTTTTT
TRBV7-2	TRBJ1-1	NA	NA	CASSFRGSGTEAFF	TGTGCCAGCAGCTTTAGGGGGTCGGGCACTGAAGCTTTCTTT
TRBV2	TRBJ2-2	TRBD1	NA	CASSGSPDRGLNTGELFF	TGTGCCAGCAGTGGCTCTCCGGACAGGGGGCTAAACACCGGGGAGCTGTTTTTT
TRBV9	TRBJ1-6	NA	NA	CASSVGSGVYVCSYNSPLHF	TGTGCCAGCAGCGTAGGTTCAGGGGTATATGTGTGCTCCTATAATTCACCCCTCCACTTT
TRBV19	TRBJ2-2	TRBD2	NA	CASSMGGRGRTGELFF	TGTGCCAGTAGTATGGGAGGGAGGGGAAGAACCGGGGAGCTGTTTTTT
TRBV19	TRBJ1-5	TRBD1	NA	CASSMGGQGNQPQHF	TGTGCCAGTAGTATGGGGGGACAGGGGAATCAGCCCCAGCATTTT
TRBV7-3	TRBJ2-7	TRBD2	NA	CASSISGGPTHEQYF	TGTGCCAGCAGCATTAGCGGGGGCCCGACCCACGAGCAGTACTTC
TRBV29-1	TRBJ1-4	NA	NA	CSVAREDEKLFF	TGCAGCGTTGCCAGGGAAGATGAAAAACTGTTTTTT
TRBV15	TRBJ2-1	NA	NA	CATYQTGTGDEQFF	TGTGCCACCTACCAAACCGGGACGGGGGATGAGCAGTTCTTC
TRBV5-4	TRBJ2-7	TRBD1	NA	CASSWARDRGSYEQYF	TGTGCCAGCAGCTGGGCGCGGGACAGGGGATCCTACGAGCAGTACTTC
TRBV4-1	TRBJ2-7	NA	NA	CASSQNSRGPQYF	TGCGCCAGCAGCCAAAATTCCCGGGGTCCGCAGTACTTC
TRBV6-5	TRBJ1-5	NA	NA	CASSYSQGRGQPQHF	TGTGCCAGCAGTTACTCTCAGGGCCGAGGTCAGCCCCAGCATTTT
TRBV6-1	TRBJ2-7	NA	NA	CASSDRVFTGEQYF	TGTGCCAGCAGTGACAGGGTTTTTACTGGCGAGCAGTACTTC
TRBV2	TRBJ1-4	NA	NA	CASSQARGLFF	TGTGCCAGCAGTCAAGCACGGGGACTGTTTTTT
TRBV10-3	TRBJ2-2	NA	NA	CAISAQNKNTGELFF	TGTGCCATCAGTGCCCAGAATAAGAACACCGGGGAGCTGTTTTTT
TRBV19	TRBJ1-3	NA	NA	CASSIFLMAGNTIYF	TGTGCCAGTAGTATATTTCTAATGGCTGGAAACACCATATATTTT
TRBV4-1	TRBJ2-3	TRBD2	NA	CASRGLARADTQYF	TGCGCCAGCAGAGGACTAGCGCGGGCAGATACGCAGTATTTT
TRBV7-2	TRBJ1-1	NA	NA	CASKAGMNTEAFF	TGTGCCAGCAAAGCGGGGATGAACACTGAAGCTTTCTTT
TRBV6-5	TRBJ1-2	TRBD1	NA	CASRERGQTGGANTF	TGTGCCAGCAGAGAGAGGGGGCAGACAGGGGGCGCAAACACCTTC